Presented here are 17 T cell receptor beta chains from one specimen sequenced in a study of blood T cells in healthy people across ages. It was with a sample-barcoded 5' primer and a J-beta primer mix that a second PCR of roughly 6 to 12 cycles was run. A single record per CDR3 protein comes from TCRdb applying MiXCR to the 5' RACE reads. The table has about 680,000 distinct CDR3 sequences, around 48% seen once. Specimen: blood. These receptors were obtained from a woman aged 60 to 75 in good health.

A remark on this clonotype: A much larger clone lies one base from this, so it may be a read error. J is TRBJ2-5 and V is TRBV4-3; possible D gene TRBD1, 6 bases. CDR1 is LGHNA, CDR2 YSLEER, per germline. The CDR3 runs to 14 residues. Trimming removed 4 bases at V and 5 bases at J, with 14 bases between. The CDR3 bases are TGCGCCAGCAGCCGTGGCAGGGGTGGGGAGACCCAGTACTTC. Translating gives CASSRGRGGETQYF.

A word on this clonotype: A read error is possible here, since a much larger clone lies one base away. Written as DNA, the CDR3 is TGTGCCGGCAGGATTACAGGGGAAGAGACCCAGTACTTC. As protein: CAGRITGEETQYF. The J gene is TRBJ2-5, the V gene TRBV12-3 or TRBV12-4; 7 bases line up with TRBD1. This CDR3 has 13 amino acids.

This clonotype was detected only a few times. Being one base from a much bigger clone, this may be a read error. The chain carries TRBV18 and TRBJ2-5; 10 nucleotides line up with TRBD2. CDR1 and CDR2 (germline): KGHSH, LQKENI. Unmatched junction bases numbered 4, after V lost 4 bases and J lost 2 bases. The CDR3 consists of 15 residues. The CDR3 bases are TGTGCCAGCTCACGAGCGGGAGGGCGTCAAGAGACCCAGTACTTC. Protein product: CASSRAGGRQETQYF.

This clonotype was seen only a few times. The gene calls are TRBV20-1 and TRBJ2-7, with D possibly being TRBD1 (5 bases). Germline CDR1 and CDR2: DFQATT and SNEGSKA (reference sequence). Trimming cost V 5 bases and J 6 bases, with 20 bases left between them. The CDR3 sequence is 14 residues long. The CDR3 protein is CSARRSGASGEQYF. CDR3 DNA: TGCAGTGCTCGGAGATCTGGGGCTTCGGGCGAGCAGTACTTC.

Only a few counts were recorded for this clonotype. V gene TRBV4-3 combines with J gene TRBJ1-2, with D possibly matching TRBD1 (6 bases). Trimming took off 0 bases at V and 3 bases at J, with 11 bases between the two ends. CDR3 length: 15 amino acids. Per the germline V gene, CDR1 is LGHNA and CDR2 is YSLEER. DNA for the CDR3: TGCGCCAGCAGCCAAGATCCCCAGGGGTACTATGGCTACACCTTC. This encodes CASSQDPQGYYGYTF.

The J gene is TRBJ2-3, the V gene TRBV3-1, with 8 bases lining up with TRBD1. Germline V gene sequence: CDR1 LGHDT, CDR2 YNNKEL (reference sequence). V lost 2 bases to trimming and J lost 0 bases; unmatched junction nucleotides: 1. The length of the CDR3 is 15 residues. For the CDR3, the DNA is TGTGCCAGCAGCCAATGGACAGGGAGCACAGATACGCAGTATTTT. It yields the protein CASSQWTGSTDTQYF.

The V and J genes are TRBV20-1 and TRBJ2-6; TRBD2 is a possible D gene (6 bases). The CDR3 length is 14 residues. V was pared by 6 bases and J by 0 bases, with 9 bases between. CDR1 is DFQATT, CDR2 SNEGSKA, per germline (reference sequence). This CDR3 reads CSAQGGSGANVLTF. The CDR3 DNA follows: TGCAGTGCGCAGGGAGGCTCTGGGGCCAACGTCCTGACTTTC.

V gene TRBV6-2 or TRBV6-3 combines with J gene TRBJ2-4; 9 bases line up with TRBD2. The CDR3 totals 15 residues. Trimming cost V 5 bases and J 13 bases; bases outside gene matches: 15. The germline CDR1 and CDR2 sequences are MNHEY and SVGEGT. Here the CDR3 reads CASSNAGGPRREQYF. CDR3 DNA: TGTGCCAGCAGTAACGCGGGAGGGCCAAGACGTGAGCAGTACTTC.

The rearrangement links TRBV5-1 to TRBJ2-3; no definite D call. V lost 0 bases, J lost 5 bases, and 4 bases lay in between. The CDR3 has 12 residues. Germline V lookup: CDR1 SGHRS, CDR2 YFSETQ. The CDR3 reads CASSLDQDTQYF. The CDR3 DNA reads TGCGCCAGCAGCTTGGACCAAGATACGCAGTATTTT.

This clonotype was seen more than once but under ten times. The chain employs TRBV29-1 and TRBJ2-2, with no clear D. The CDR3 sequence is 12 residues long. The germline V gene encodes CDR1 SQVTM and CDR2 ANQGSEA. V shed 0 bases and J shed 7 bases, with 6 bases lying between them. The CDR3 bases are TGCAGCGTTGAAGAAGGGCGCGGGGAGCTGTTTTTT. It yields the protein CSVEEGRGELFF.

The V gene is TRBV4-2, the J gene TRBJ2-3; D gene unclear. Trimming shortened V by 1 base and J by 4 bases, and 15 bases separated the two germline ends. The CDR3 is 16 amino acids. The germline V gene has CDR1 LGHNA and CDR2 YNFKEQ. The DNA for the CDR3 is TGTGCCAGCAGCCAAGGAGCCAGTTTCCGGGCAGATACGCAGTATTTT. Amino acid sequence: CASSQGASFRADTQYF.

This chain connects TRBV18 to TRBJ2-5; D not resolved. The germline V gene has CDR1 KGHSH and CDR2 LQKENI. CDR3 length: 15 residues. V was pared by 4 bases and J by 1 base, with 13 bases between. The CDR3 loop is CASSRSGRAQETQYF. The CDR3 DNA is TGTGCCAGCTCACGGTCGGGCAGAGCCCAAGAGACCCAGTACTTC.

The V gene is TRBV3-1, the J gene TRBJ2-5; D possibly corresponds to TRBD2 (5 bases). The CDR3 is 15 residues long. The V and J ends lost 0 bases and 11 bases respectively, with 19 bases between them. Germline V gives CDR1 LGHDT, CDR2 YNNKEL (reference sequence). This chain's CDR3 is CASSQDRVASNEQYF. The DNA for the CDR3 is TGTGCCAGCAGCCAAGATCGGGTAGCGAGTAATGAGCAGTACTTC.

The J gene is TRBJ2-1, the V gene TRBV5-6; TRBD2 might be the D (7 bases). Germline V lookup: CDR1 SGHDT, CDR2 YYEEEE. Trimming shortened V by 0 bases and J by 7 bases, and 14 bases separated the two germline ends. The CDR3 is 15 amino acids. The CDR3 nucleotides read TGTGCCAGCAGCTTGGTCCTAGGGGGGGCAAATGAGCAGTTCTTC. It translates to CASSLVLGGANEQFF.

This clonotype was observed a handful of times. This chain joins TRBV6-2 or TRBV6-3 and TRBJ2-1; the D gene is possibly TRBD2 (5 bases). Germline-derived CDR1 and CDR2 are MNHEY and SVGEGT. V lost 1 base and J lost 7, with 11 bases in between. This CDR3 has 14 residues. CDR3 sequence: CASSYLGWENEQFF. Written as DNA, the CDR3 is TGTGCCAGCAGTTACTTGGGATGGGAGAATGAGCAGTTCTTC.

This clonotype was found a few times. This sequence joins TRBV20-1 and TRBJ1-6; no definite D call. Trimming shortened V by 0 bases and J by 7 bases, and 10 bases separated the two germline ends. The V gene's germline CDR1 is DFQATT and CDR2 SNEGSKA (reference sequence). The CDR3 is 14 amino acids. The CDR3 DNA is TGCAGTGCTAGAGACGCAGGCTGGAATTCACCCCTCCACTTT. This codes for CSARDAGWNSPLHF.

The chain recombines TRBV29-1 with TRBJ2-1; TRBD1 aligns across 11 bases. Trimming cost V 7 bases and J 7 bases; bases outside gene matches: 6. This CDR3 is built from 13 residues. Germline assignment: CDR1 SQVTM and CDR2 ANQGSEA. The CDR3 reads CSATRDRGNEQFF. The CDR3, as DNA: TGCAGCGCTACCCGGGACAGGGGGAATGAGCAGTTCTTC.